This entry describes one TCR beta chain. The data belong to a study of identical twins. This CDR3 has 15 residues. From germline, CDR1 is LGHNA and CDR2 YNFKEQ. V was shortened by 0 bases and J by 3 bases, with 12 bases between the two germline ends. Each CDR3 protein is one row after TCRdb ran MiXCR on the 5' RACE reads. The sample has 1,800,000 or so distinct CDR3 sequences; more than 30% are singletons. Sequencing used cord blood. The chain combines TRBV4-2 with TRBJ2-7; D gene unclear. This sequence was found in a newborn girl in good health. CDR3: CASSQDSLTNYEQYF. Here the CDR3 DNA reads TGTGCCAGCAGCCAAGATTCACTTACCAACTACGAGCAGTACTTC.